The 30 T cell receptor beta chains in this list originate from one sample, sequenced in a study of blood T cell repertoires in COVID-19 (dated by TCRdb to the early 2020s). Library generation was performed with the immunoSEQ multiplex PCR assay. This is the immuneACCESS table as TCRdb keeps it, with only in-frame sequences that have V and J called. A part of the clones is gone; compared with another copy, unresolved V genes explain less than half, and the rest is unexplained. The table for this sample lists 140,000 to 150,000 clones; more than 60% of them were counted only once. The ten largest account for around 16% of the sample. Sample: peripheral blood. The receptors were sampled from a man over 45 with acute or convalescent COVID-19.

The chain joins TRBV10-3 to TRBJ2-3; no firm D call. The ends were cut back, 2 bases at V and 1 base at J, with 10 bases in the middle. Per germline, CDR1 ENHRY and CDR2 SYGVKD. This CDR3 region has 15 residues. The CDR3 sequence: CAISEMKSGTDTQYF. CDR3 DNA: TGTGCCATCAGTGAGATGAAAAGCGGCACAGATACGCAGTATTTT.

This clone turned up a few times. The chain is built from TRBV29-1 and TRBJ2-3; perhaps TRBD2 as D (6 bases). CDR3 length: 12 amino acids. Germline CDR1 reads SQVTM; CDR2 reads ANQGSEA. The V end lost 0 bases, the J end lost 6 bases, and 7 bases lay between the germline ends. Written as DNA, the CDR3 is TGCAGCGTTGAAGATCGGGGGGATACGCAGTATTTT. Translation gives CSVEDRGDTQYF.

The V call is TRBV4-1, the J call TRBJ2-1; D possibly corresponds to TRBD1 (6 bases). With 3 bases removed from V and 6 bases from J, the gap between germline ends came to 21 bases. The CDR3 consists of 17 residues. Germline values: CDR1 MGHRA, CDR2 YSYEKL. CDR3 bases: TGCGCCAGCAGCCAGGGCACCATGTGGGGGCTCGGCAATGAGCAGTTCTTC. This codes for CASSQGTMWGLGNEQFF.

The V and J genes are TRBV19 and TRBJ2-3; D is perhaps TRBD1 (7 bases). The CDR3 has 14 residues. Trimming removed 5 bases at V and 8 bases at J, with 17 bases between. Germline loops: CDR1 LNHDA, CDR2 SQIVND (reference sequence). CDR3 residues: CASSGSGGPSTQYF. The CDR3 DNA reads TGTGCCAGTAGTGGGTCAGGGGGGCCGAGTACGCAGTATTTT.

This clone was seen a few times. The V gene is TRBV10-3, the J gene TRBJ1-3, with D hard to call. This CDR3 is built from 14 residues. Germline V CDR1 and CDR2: ENHRY, SYGVKD. The germline V and J ends were trimmed by 6 bases and 4 bases, with 13 bases remaining between them. CDR3 bases: TGTGCCATCAGCGTCGGTGCTGCCGGAAACACCATATATTTT. Translating it yields CAISVGAAGNTIYF.

The chain links TRBV2 to TRBJ1-6; perhaps TRBD1 as D (6 bases). CDR3 size: 15 residues. Germline CDR1 and CDR2: SNHLY and FYNNEI. The V gene lost 6 bases and the J gene lost 6 bases, with 15 bases spanning the gap. CDR3 sequence (DNA): TGTGCCAGCAGCTTGGCGGGGGCCAGTAATTCACCCCTCCACTTT. It yields the protein CASSLAGASNSPLHF. The full variable domain, in which reference TRBV2 and TRBJ1-6 provide the parts outside the CDR3, is EPEVTQTPSHQVTQMGQEVILRCVPISNHLYFYWYRQILGQKVEFLVSFYNNEISEKSEIFDDQFSVERPDGSNFTLKIRSTKLEDSAMYFCASSLAGASNSPLHFGNGTRLTVT.

The chain combines TRBV4-1 with TRBJ1-5; unclear D gene. Germline V gene lookup returns CDR1 MGHRA and CDR2 YSYEKL. Deletions cut 3 bases from V and 4 bases from J, with 13 bases between. The CDR3 is made up of 15 amino acids. CDR3 protein: CASSHLVAANQPQHF. In DNA form, the CDR3 reads TGCGCCAGCAGCCATTTGGTGGCAGCGAATCAGCCCCAGCATTTT.

V is TRBV5-4 and J is TRBJ2-2; D is uncertain. The CDR3 loop spans 16 amino acids. Trimming cost V 1 base and J 5 bases, with 15 bases left between them. Per germline, CDR1 SGHNT and CDR2 YYREEE (reference sequence). CDR3 coding DNA: TGTGCCAGCAGCTTGTTTGGTTCGGGTAGGACCGGGGAGCTGTTTTTT. This translates into CASSLFGSGRTGELFF.

The genes are TRBV10-1 and TRBJ1-1; D ambiguous. Germline V CDR1 and CDR2: WNHNN, SYGVQD (reference sequence). V lost 1 base to trimming and J lost 2 bases, with 5 bases between them. CDR3 size: 13 residues. CDR3 protein: CASSEYSNTEAFF. CDR3 DNA sequence: TGCGCCAGCAGTGAGTACTCTAACACTGAAGCTTTCTTT.

This clone was counted a few times. The J gene is TRBJ2-1, the V gene TRBV19, with 9 positions matching TRBD1. The CDR3 runs 16 residues. The V gene's germline CDR1 is LNHDA and CDR2 SQIVND (reference sequence). After removal of 3 bases from V and 8 bases from J, the junction contained 11 bases not matched to a gene. The CDR3 is CASSIKGQGRRDEQFF. In nucleotides, the CDR3 is TGTGCCAGTAGTATTAAGGGACAGGGAAGACGAGATGAGCAGTTCTTC.

J is TRBJ1-2 and V is TRBV5-6; 10 bases map to TRBD1. This CDR3 is built from 15 residues. Germline V gives CDR1 SGHDT, CDR2 YYEEEE. The ends lost 1 base at V and 4 bases at J; junction bases unmatched: 4. The CDR3 is CASSLPGQGSYGYTF. CDR3 coding DNA: TGTGCCAGCAGCTTGCCGGGACAGGGGTCCTATGGCTACACCTTC.

This clone was found once. The J gene is TRBJ1-1, the V gene TRBV29-1, with D perhaps matching TRBD1 (5 bases). CDR3 length: 13 amino acids. Trimming cost V 4 bases and J 2 bases, with 11 bases left between them. The V gene's germline CDR1 is SQVTM and CDR2 ANQGSEA. This chain's CDR3 is CSVAGLSNTEAFF. CDR3 bases: TGCAGCGTTGCGGGACTTTCAAACACTGAAGCTTTCTTT.

This sequence joins TRBV28 and TRBJ1-6, with TRBD1 matching over 7 bases. J gave up 4 bases and V 5 bases, and 2 bases lay outside the gene matches. In germline, CDR1 is MDHEN, CDR2 SYDVKM. This CDR3 has 14 amino acids. Here the CDR3 reads CASSADRYNSPLHF. In DNA, the CDR3 is TGTGCCAGCAGTGCGGACAGGTATAATTCACCCCTCCACTTT.

The chain joins TRBV9 to TRBJ1-5; 7 positions agree with TRBD1. Germline V gene sequence: CDR1 SGDLS, CDR2 YYNGEE. J gave up 6 bases and V 0 bases, and 6 bases lay outside the gene matches. The CDR3 has 15 residues. CDR3 sequence: CASSVGQGPGQPQHF. The DNA of the CDR3 is TGTGCCAGCAGCGTAGGACAGGGTCCGGGTCAGCCCCAGCATTTT.

This chain connects TRBV3-1 (or the pseudogene TRBV3-2) to TRBJ1-1; perhaps TRBD1 as D (5 bases). With 3 bases removed from V and 3 bases from J, the gap between germline ends came to 14 bases. This CDR3 contains 15 residues. Germline values: CDR1 LGHDT, CDR2 YNNKEL (reference sequence). CDR3 sequence: CASSQVWGGDTEAFF. Here the CDR3 DNA reads TGTGCCAGCAGCCAGGTTTGGGGAGGGGACACTGAAGCTTTCTTT.

V and J are TRBV10-2 and TRBJ2-3, with D tentatively TRBD2 (6 bases). The CDR3 loop spans 15 amino acids. From germline, CDR1 is WSHSY and CDR2 SAAADI. Trimming left V 6 bases short and J 4 bases short, with 17 bases between. The CDR3 spells CASRVRDSPPDTQYF. The CDR3 DNA follows: TGCGCCAGCAGGGTCCGGGACTCCCCCCCAGATACGCAGTATTTT.

This chain joins TRBV19 and TRBJ1-2; 8 bases line up with TRBD1. CDR1 is LNHDA, CDR2 SQIVND, per germline (reference sequence). The CDR3 extends over 13 amino acids. The trim removed 7 bases at V and 5 bases at J, leaving 6 bases unmatched. CDR3 nucleotides: TGTGCCAGTACCCAAAGGACAGGGTATGGCTACACCTTC. Its translation: CASTQRTGYGYTF.

The CDR3, as DNA: TGCGCCAGCAGTGGGCAGTTCACCGGGGAGCTGTTTTTT. Its protein is CASSGQFTGELFF. The chain has TRBV10-1 and TRBJ2-2; unclear D gene. Per germline, CDR1 WNHNN and CDR2 SYGVQD (reference sequence). This CDR3 spans 13 amino acids. Trimming pared 4 bases from V and 4 bases from J, leaving 7 bases between.

A single count supports this clone. The chain joins TRBV6-5 to TRBJ1-2, with TRBD1 matching over 8 bases. This CDR3 contains 14 residues. CDR1 is MNHEY and CDR2 is SVGAGI in the germline V gene. J was trimmed by 4 bases and V by 6 bases; bases with no gene match: 7. CDR3 DNA: TGTGCCAGCAGCCGGACAGGGTTTGGCTATGGCTACACCTTC. It encodes CASSRTGFGYGYTF.

This clone was seen a single time. The rearrangement links TRBV2 to TRBJ2-7; D uncertain. The CDR3 has 11 amino acids. The germline V and J ends were trimmed by 5 bases and 2 bases, with 4 bases remaining between them. The V gene's germline CDR1 is SNHLY and CDR2 FYNNEI. CDR3 bases: TGTGCCAGCAGTTACACCTACGAGCAGTACGTC. It translates to CASSYTYEQYV.

The J gene is TRBJ2-3, the V gene TRBV9, with no clear D. Germline CDR1 SGDLS, CDR2 YYNGEE. V shed 3 bases and J shed 4 bases, with 9 bases lying between them. This CDR3 is 13 amino acids long. CDR3 DNA: TGTGCCAGCAGCGCCTTCACGGCAGATACGCAGTATTTT. Residues: CASSAFTADTQYF.

CDR3: CASKTGTGNTGELFF. DNA of the CDR3: TGTGCCAGTAAAACGGGGACAGGGAACACCGGGGAGCTGTTTTTT. V usage is TRBV19 and J usage is TRBJ2-2; TRBD1 aligns across 8 bases. V was pared by 7 bases and J by 1 base, with 5 bases of the junction left unmatched. Germline CDR1 is LNHDA and CDR2 is SQIVND (reference sequence). The CDR3 has 15 residues.

The V and J genes are TRBV19 and TRBJ1-5; weak D call: TRBD1 (5 bases). Looked up from germline, CDR1 is LNHDA and CDR2 is SQIVND (reference sequence). The CDR3 extends over 15 amino acids. The V end was cut by 3 bases, the J end by 15 bases, with 24 bases between. The CDR3 bases are TGTGCCAGTAGTATTGGACCAGGGATAGTCCGGGCTTTGCATTTT. As protein: CASSIGPGIVRALHF.

The V gene is TRBV3-1 (or the pseudogene TRBV3-2), the J gene TRBJ2-2; D perhaps matches TRBD1 (6 bases). Trimming removed 4 bases from V and 1 base from J, with 19 bases in between. This CDR3 has 18 residues. CDR1 and CDR2 from the germline V gene are LGHDT and YNNKEL (reference sequence). CDR3 DNA sequence: TGTGCCAGCAGCCTAAGCCGGGTTTACAGGGTGAACACCGGGGAGCTGTTTTTT. Translation gives CASSLSRVYRVNTGELFF.

This clone was seen just once. Here the CDR3 reads CASSLRPGVYNEQFF. In DNA, the CDR3 is TGCGCCAGCAGCCTGCGTCCGGGGGTGTACAATGAGCAGTTCTTC. The rearrangement joins TRBV4-1 to TRBJ2-1, with D perhaps matching TRBD2 (6 bases). V lost 4 bases and J lost 4, with 14 bases in between. The germline V gene encodes CDR1 MGHRA and CDR2 YSYEKL. CDR3 length: 15 amino acids.

This clone has at least ten counts. The chain links TRBV3-1 (or the pseudogene TRBV3-2) to TRBJ1-2; 7 bases are a match to TRBD1. Germline CDR1 is LGHDT and CDR2 is YNNKEL (reference sequence). J was trimmed by 2 bases and V by 3 bases; bases with no gene match: 6. This CDR3 region has 15 residues. CDR3 DNA: TGTGCCAGCAGCCATCCGGGACAGATGAACTATGGCTACACCTTC. Protein: CASSHPGQMNYGYTF.

The gene calls are TRBV11-2 and TRBJ2-1; TRBD2 aligns across 11 bases. This CDR3 is 16 amino acids long. Per germline, CDR1 SGHAT and CDR2 FQNNGV. The V and J ends lost 4 bases and 6 bases, in that order; junction bases with no gene match: 8. The CDR3 DNA is TGTGCCAGCAGCTCGCGTCTAGCGGGGGGCGGCAATGAGCAGTTCTTC. This translates into CASSSRLAGGGNEQFF.

V gene TRBV5-6 combines with J gene TRBJ2-6; no reliable D call. The CDR3 extends over 15 amino acids. CDR1 SGHDT and CDR2 YYEEEE come from the germline V gene. Trimming pared 1 base from V and 1 base from J, leaving 6 bases between. As DNA, the CDR3 is TGTGCCAGCAGCTTGTTGCAGTCTGGGGCCAACGTCCTGACTTTC. Encoded protein: CASSLLQSGANVLTF.

The J gene is TRBJ2-1, the V gene TRBV30; 9 positions agree with TRBD1. Germline trimming cut 3 bases from V and 6 bases from J; bases unmatched to any gene: 3. CDR3 length equals 13 residues. Germline V lookup: CDR1 GTSNPN, CDR2 SVGIG (reference sequence). Here the CDR3 reads CAWRQGAGNEQFF. The CDR3, as DNA: TGTGCCTGGAGACAGGGGGCAGGCAATGAGCAGTTCTTC.

This clone has more than one count but fewer than ten. The chain uses TRBV30 and TRBJ1-1; the D is unclear. This CDR3 spans 14 amino acids. CDR1 is GTSNPN and CDR2 is SVGIG in the germline V gene (reference sequence). Trimming cost V 0 bases and J 1 base, with 9 bases left between them. This CDR3 reads CAWSVGLQNTEAFF. Here the CDR3 DNA reads TGTGCCTGGAGTGTCGGACTGCAGAACACTGAAGCTTTCTTT. Variable domain in full (rest from reference TRBV30 and TRBJ1-1): SQTIHQWPATLVQPVGSPLSLECTVEGTSNPNLYWYRQAAGRGLQLLFYSVGIGQISSEVPQNLSASRPQDRQFILSSKKLLLSDSGFYLCAWSVGLQNTEAFFGQGTRLTVV.